This section outlines one T cell receptor (beta chain) sequence together with its context. The antigen is unknown. This sample was included in a study of CXCR3-negative and CXCR3-positive naive CD8 T cells. Study as a whole: TRB reads totalled about 150 million, about 1.5 +/- 0.3 million per library.

Whole-study findings and limits: CXCR3-expressing naive cells carried TRB CDR3s more hydrophobic than those of CXCR3-negative naive cells. Post-cryopreservation CXCR3 expression was partly diminished, and the bulk of assays employed fresh PBMCs. Naive CXCR3-negative cells resembled naive CXCR3-positive cells in TRBV-TRBJ usage; memory cells differed. Memory CD8+ cells showed much lower diversity, while both naive subsets were comparably high.

The TRB cDNA libraries were prepared by 5' RACE with UMI labels. TCRdb processed the 5' RACE reads again and assigns one entry to each CDR3 protein, with no DNA. This table lists 150,000 to 170,000 distinct CDR3 sequences. The CDR3 sequence is 13 residues long. From germline, CDR1 is SNHLY and CDR2 FYNNEI. This receptor was obtained from a human donor in good health. Some clones in this sample may be carry-over from other donors' samples. The sequencing input was naive CXCR3+ CD8+ T cells from blood. Subset defined: CD45RO-CCR7+CD27+CD95- naive CD8+ T cells expressing CXCR3 (TNR3+). This chain connects TRBV2 to TRBJ1-5. The CDR3 here is CASSDIRNQPQHF.